Sequencing of this T cell receptor beta chain was carried out in a study of T-cell memory formation after mild COVID-19. Researchers used 5'RACE with constant-segment primers to make TCR alpha and TCR beta cDNA libraries that carry sample barcodes and UMIs. TCRdb re-called the 5' RACE reads with MiXCR, one entry per CDR3 protein. The profile shows 300,000 to 400,000 distinct CDR3 sequences, approximately 15% of them singletons. The receptor's source is a man younger than 35 who had mild COVID-19 (a few samples of this study predate the infection). Cell type and time point are not known. The sequenced material came from PBMCs or a T cell subset sorted from them (not recorded which).

CDR3 bases: TGCGCCAGCAGTATCGACAGGGTAACAGATACGCAGTATTTT. Its protein product is CASSIDRVTDTQYF. V gene TRBV10-2 combines with J gene TRBJ2-3; 7 nucleotides align to TRBD1. The germline V gene encodes CDR1 WSHSY and CDR2 SAAADI. The CDR3 sequence is 14 residues long. V shed 5 bases, J shed 3 bases, and the junction held 5 bases outside the gene matches.